This T cell receptor (beta chain) was recorded in a study of T cells after yellow fever vaccination. TCRdb independently ran MiXCR on the 5' RACE reads; one entry per CDR3 protein. This table holds more than 250,000 distinct CDR3 sequences, about 6.6% found once. This clonotype was detected ten times or more. Its antigen is currently unknown. Trimming left V 5 bases short and J 5 bases short, with 10 bases between. The CDR3 has 13 amino acids. Study-level points and caveats: Weaker, the secondary response peaked sooner, at day 5 versus 15. Any FACS-sorted repertoire could hold abundant clonotypes that contaminate it from the bulk population. Boosting was followed by the reappearance of most primary-vaccination clones (around 96% CD4, around 86% CD8). It was a small share of clonotypes that appeared in both CD4 and CD8 compartments.

The chain is built from TRBV12-3 or TRBV12-4 and TRBJ1-5, with D perhaps matching TRBD1 (5 bases). Here the sequenced sample was PBMCs, taken 35 to 50 days after the first yellow fever vaccination. The sequence derives from a man between 18 and 35 years old who received the YFV17D yellow fever vaccine. The CDR3 sequence is CASSPRGDQPQHF. In DNA, the CDR3 is TGTGCCAGCAGTCCCCGGGGCGATCAGCCCCAGCATTTT.